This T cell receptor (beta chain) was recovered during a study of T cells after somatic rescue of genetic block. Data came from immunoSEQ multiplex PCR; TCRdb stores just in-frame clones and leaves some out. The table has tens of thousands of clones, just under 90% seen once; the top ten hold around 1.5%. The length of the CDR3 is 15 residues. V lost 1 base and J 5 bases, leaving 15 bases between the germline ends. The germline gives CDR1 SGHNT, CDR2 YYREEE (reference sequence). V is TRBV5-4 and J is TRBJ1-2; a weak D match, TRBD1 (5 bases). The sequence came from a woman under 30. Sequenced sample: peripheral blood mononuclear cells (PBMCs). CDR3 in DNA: TGTGCCAGCAGCTTGTCGGCAGGGAGTTTTTATGGCTACACCTTC. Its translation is CASSLSAGSFYGYTF.